The 16 T cell receptor beta chains presented below share a single source sample, sequenced in a study of blood T cell repertoires in COVID-19. Libraries were prepared by immunoSEQ multiplex PCR; TCRdb keeps only in-frame clonotypes and omits some of them. This sample has 260,000 or so clones; about nine tenths occur once, and the top ten carry less than 20%. The sequencing input was PBMCs or T cells enriched from blood (not recorded which). The receptors were sampled from a man younger than 35 who had recovered from COVID-19.

A note on this clone: Different DNA sequences within this sample yield the same CDR3. The CDR3 is CASRTGDTEAFF. The DNA for the CDR3 is TGTGCCAGCCGGACAGGTGATACTGAAGCTTTCTTT. The chain employs TRBV6-5 and TRBJ1-1; TRBD1 matches at 7 bases. V lost 8 bases and J lost 5; bases outside the gene matches: 5. The CDR3 runs 12 residues. CDR1 is MNHEY, CDR2 SVGAGI, per germline.

This chain uses TRBV28 with TRBJ2-1; D remains unclear. The germline V gene has CDR1 MDHEN and CDR2 SYDVKM. The CDR3 sequence is 11 residues long. Deletions cut 5 bases from V and 12 bases from J, with 11 bases between. Written as DNA, the CDR3 is TGTGCCAGCAGTCTGGAGAAGCGGCAGTTCTTC. Translated, it gives CASSLEKRQFF.

This clone was counted only a few times. The chain combines TRBV9 with TRBJ2-2; tentative D call: TRBD1 (6 bases). The CDR3 runs to 16 residues. Germline CDR1 reads SGDLS; CDR2 reads YYNGEE. Trimming stripped 0 bases from V and 2 bases from J, with 11 bases between. CDR3: CASSVGIGTNTGELFF. Here the CDR3 DNA reads TGTGCCAGCAGCGTAGGCATAGGGACAAACACCGGGGAGCTGTTTTTT.

The chain uses TRBV30 and TRBJ2-1; 11 nucleotides align to TRBD2. V was clipped by 0 bases and J by 8 bases; unmatched bases: 6. The CDR3 length is 15 residues. The germline gives CDR1 GTSNPN, CDR2 SVGIG (reference sequence). The CDR3 nucleotides are TGTGCCTGGAGTGTACTAGCGGGAGCGACGGATGAGCAGTTCTTC. It translates to CAWSVLAGATDEQFF.

The chain uses TRBV4-2 and TRBJ2-3, with D possibly matching TRBD2 (7 bases). The CDR3 extends over 19 amino acids. From germline, CDR1 is LGHNA and CDR2 YNFKEQ. The germline V and J ends were trimmed by 2 bases and 6 bases, with 27 bases remaining between them. The CDR3 DNA is TGTGCCAGCAGCCAACACCCTCTTGGTATGTGGGGGGGCCGCGATACGCAGTATTTT. It specifies CASSQHPLGMWGGRDTQYF.

The V call is TRBV7-2, the J call TRBJ2-6; tentatively, D is TRBD2 (6 bases). The CDR3 spans 17 residues. Trimming took off 5 bases at V and 2 bases at J, with 16 bases between the two ends. Looked up from germline, CDR1 is SGHTA and CDR2 is FQGNSA. The CDR3 DNA reads TGTGCCAGCAGCCCCCAACCTGCTAGCGCTGGGGCCAACGTCCTGACTTTC. It codes for CASSPQPASAGANVLTF.

The chain carries TRBV3-1 (or the pseudogene TRBV3-2) and TRBJ2-7, with D possibly being TRBD1 (6 bases). V was pared by 5 bases and J by 0 bases, with 11 bases between. This CDR3 is 14 amino acids long. The germline CDR1 and CDR2 sequences are LGHDT and YNNKEL (reference sequence). The CDR3 coding sequence is TGTGCCAGCAGCAGAGACAGGAGCTCCTACGAGCAGTACTTC. This translates into CASSRDRSSYEQYF.

This chain uses TRBV5-1 with TRBJ2-7, with D perhaps TRBD2 (7 bases). With 4 bases removed from V and 4 bases from J, the gap between germline ends came to 12 bases. The CDR3 spans 13 residues. From germline, CDR1 is SGHRS and CDR2 YFSETQ. CDR3: CASSNGGAYEQYF. CDR3 coding DNA: TGCGCCAGCAGCAATGGGGGGGCATACGAGCAGTACTTC.

The rearrangement links TRBV5-1 to TRBJ2-5; a weak D match, TRBD1 (6 bases). Germline V gene sequence: CDR1 SGHRS, CDR2 YFSETQ. This CDR3 is 18 amino acids long. V lost 0 bases and J 4 bases, leaving 22 bases between the germline ends. In DNA, the CDR3 is TGCGCCAGCAGCTTGGCCCCTGGACAGTTGGGGGACGGAGAGACCCAGTACTTC. This encodes CASSLAPGQLGDGETQYF.

The chain couples TRBV7-2 to TRBJ2-5, with TRBD1 as a possible D gene (6 bases). The CDR3 is made up of 15 amino acids. The germline V gene encodes CDR1 SGHTA and CDR2 FQGNSA. Trimming removed 5 bases from V and 0 bases from J, with 13 bases in between. CDR3 protein: CASSPNPGDQETQYF. CDR3 DNA sequence: TGTGCCAGCAGCCCCAACCCAGGGGACCAAGAGACCCAGTACTTC.

This rearrangement joins TRBV7-9 to TRBJ2-7; possible D gene TRBD2, 5 bases. Per germline, CDR1 SEHNR and CDR2 FQNEAQ (reference sequence). V dropped 2 bases and J dropped 0 bases, with 17 bases sitting between them. The CDR3 sequence is 17 residues long. The CDR3 nucleotides are TGTGCCAGCAGCTTAAAGAGTGAGCGGTTGAACTCCTACGAGCAGTACTTC. It codes for CASSLKSERLNSYEQYF.

V is TRBV6-5 and J is TRBJ2-1; 8 nucleotides agree with TRBD2. CDR1 and CDR2 (germline): MNHEY, SVGAGI. After removal of 4 bases from V and 6 bases from J, the junction contained 5 bases not matched to a gene. The CDR3 totals 14 residues. In DNA, the CDR3 is TGTGCCAGCAGTTCGGGACTAGAGGTCAATGAGCAGTTCTTC. Amino acids: CASSSGLEVNEQFF.

The rearrangement uses TRBV5-5 and TRBJ2-7, with TRBD1 matching 9 bases. The CDR3 is made up of 13 amino acids. Trimming cost V 5 bases and J 2 bases; bases outside gene matches: 2. The germline gives CDR1 SGHKS, CDR2 YYEKEE (reference sequence). The CDR3 coding sequence is TGTGCCAGCAGAAGGGACAGGGCCTACGAGCAGTACTTC. Its protein product is CASRRDRAYEQYF.

The V gene is TRBV2, the J gene TRBJ1-2, with D uncertain. The germline CDR1 and CDR2 sequences are SNHLY and FYNNEI. Between the trimmed V and J ends, which lost 5 bases and 9 bases, there was a span of 16 bases. CDR3 length equals 13 residues. For the CDR3, the DNA is TGTGCCAGCAGTCCCTCTAGACTTGAGAGCTACACCTTC. Its protein is CASSPSRLESYTF.

The chain combines TRBV3-1 (or the pseudogene TRBV3-2) with TRBJ2-7, with D tentatively TRBD1 (6 bases). This CDR3 has 14 residues. V lost 4 bases, J lost 0 bases, and 10 bases lay in between. Germline CDR1 reads LGHDT; CDR2 reads YNNKEL (reference sequence). The CDR3 region is CASSRTALSYEQYF. The CDR3 DNA reads as TGTGCCAGCAGCCGGACAGCCCTCTCCTACGAGCAGTACTTC.

This sequence joins TRBV9 and TRBJ1-1; D is unresolved. V lost 0 bases and J lost 1, with 7 bases in between. The CDR3 sequence is 14 residues long. CDR1 is SGDLS, CDR2 YYNGEE, per germline. The CDR3: CASSVAGKNTEAFF. CDR3 sequence (DNA): TGTGCCAGCAGCGTAGCGGGAAAGAACACTGAAGCTTTCTTT.